This TCR beta chain is from a study of technical replicates of blood from several donors. Sequencing was performed with immunoSEQ multiplex PCR; in TCRdb, only in-frame clones are kept and a portion is missing. The data show approximately 82,000 clones, with around 90% seen just once and 0.27% held by the top ten. V was clipped by 5 bases and J by 1 base, with 5 bases between them. Germline CDR1 SEHNR, CDR2 FQNEAQ (reference sequence). CDR3 length: 12 amino acids. The rearrangement uses TRBV7-9 and TRBJ1-2; D is unclear. This TCR derives from a human donor in good health. The sequencing input was T cells isolated from PBMCs. CDR3 DNA: TGTGCCAGCAGCACTCTTAACTATGGCTACACCTTC. It codes for CASSTLNYGYTF.